The T cell receptor (beta chain) described here comes from a study of shared clonotypes between healthy human individuals. In the study overall: A donor's plate count was three for CD4 naive and three for CD4 memory; CD8 naive had two and CD8 memory one.

Germline V CDR1 and CDR2: SGHTA, FQGNSA. CDR3 length: 14 amino acids. Trimming left V 5 bases short and J 2 bases short, with 13 bases between. Study-level results: It was only blood that was sampled, and tissue repertoires likely differ. Naive CD4 clonotype sharing across four donors was about 5%.

The protocol was immunoSEQ multiplex PCR, while the TCRdb copy is restricted to in-frame clones and leaves out a portion. The sample contains some 1,600,000 clones, 95% to 99% of which appear only once. With regard to this clone: Its cognate antigen is unknown.

CD45RA-negative memory and CD45RA+ naive subsets were split from the CD4+ cells. The material sequenced was naive CD4+ T cells sorted from blood. This sample's subset: CD45RA+ positively selected. The TCR sequence derives from a man between 25 and 39 years old in good health. V usage is TRBV7-2 and J usage is TRBJ2-7, with a weak D call TRBD2 (6 bases). This CDR3 is CASSHSGGTYEQYF. The CDR3 DNA reads as TGTGCCAGCAGCCATAGCGGCGGTACCTACGAGCAGTACTTC.